This TCR beta chain was identified in a study of a mutant IDH1 vaccine in newly diagnosed glioma. Across the whole study: Males made up about 62% and females around 38% of treated patients, whose mean age was about 40 years. Former treatment meant radiotherapy, temozolomide, or both; the majority had gotten both. Study-wide findings and caveats: Of the patients, less than 95% had vaccine-induced immune responses. Whatever changes occurred in top peripheral T cell clonotypes seemed unrelated to pseudoprogression.

The time point denotes: baseline, week 1 (first vaccination visit). Specified treatment: pre-vaccination baseline after standard-of-care therapy. Here immunoSEQ multiplex PCR was the method, and the copy in TCRdb shows in-frame clones only, minus some. The sample has about 33,000 clones, 75% to 90% seen once. Trimming took 4 bases from V and 8 from J; bases not matched to a gene: 4. Germline CDR1 and CDR2: SGHDT and YYEEEE. The CDR3 has 12 amino acids. Comments on this clone: Its antigen is unidentified.

Sequencing used PBMCs, obtained from a glioma patient treated with radiotherapy, temozolomide or both. The gene calls are TRBV5-6 and TRBJ1-2, with 8 bases aligning to TRBD1. The source of this sequence is a woman aged 40 to 50 with glioma. This chain's CDR3 is CASSLDRAGYTF. The CDR3 bases are TGTGCCAGCAGCCTGGACAGGGCCGGCTACACCTTC. Combining the CDR3 with reference TRBV5-6 and TRBJ1-2 gives the whole variable domain DAGVTQSPTHLIKTRGQQVTLRCSPKSGHDTVSWYQQALGQGPQFIFQYYEEEERQRGNFPDRFSGHQFPNYSSELNVNALLLGDSALYLCASSLDRAGYTFGSGTRLTVV.